A selection of T cell receptor beta chains follows, all from one sample in a study of neurological immune-mediated disorders. MiXCR, run by TCRdb on the 5' RACE reads, gives a single entry per CDR3 protein. Here the sample spans 40,000 to 60,000 distinct CDR3 sequences, about 12% being singletons. Sequencing was done on a sample of PBMCs. These receptors were obtained from a male donor with HTLV-1-associated myelopathy (HAM/TSP). The CDR3 runs from the conserved cysteine through the conserved F or W. A D gene is named only where the DNA matches it firmly. Clone sizes are shown as how often the clone was seen (once, few, many) or a class if it is expanded.

j_gene,len,v_gene,d_gene,abundance,CDR3aa,CDR3nt
TRBJ2-1,17,TRBV5-1,TRBD1,many,CASSLSETGIPIDEQFF,TGCGCCAGCAGCCTATCCGAGACAGGGATCCCAATCGATGAGCAGTTCTTC
TRBJ1-4,12,TRBV20-1,NA,many,CSAQKGREKLFF,TGCAGTGCCCAAAAGGGTAGGGAAAAACTGTTTTTT
TRBJ1-5,15,TRBV6-5,NA,many,CASSLVLDGNQPQHF,TGTGCCAGCAGTTTAGTTCTTGACGGCAATCAGCCCCAGCATTTT
TRBJ1-4,15,TRBV18,NA,many,CASSPSKGPDEKLFF,TGTGCCAGCTCACCCTCTAAAGGACCGGATGAAAAACTGTTTTTT
TRBJ2-5,14,TRBV9,NA,many,CASSVGAGRETQYF,TGTGCCAGCAGCGTAGGGGCCGGCCGGGAGACCCAGTACTTC
TRBJ2-2,16,TRBV6-5,NA,many,CASSLLPSRSTGELFF,TGTGCCAGCAGCCTCCTGCCTTCTAGAAGCACCGGGGAGCTGTTTTTT
TRBJ1-2,11,TRBV6-5,NA,once,CASASNYGYTF,TGTGCCAGCGCGTCTAACTATGGCTACACCTTC
TRBJ2-5,12,TRBV5-6,NA,many,CASSFSEETQYF,TGTGCCAGCAGCTTTTCAGAGGAGACCCAGTACTTC
TRBJ2-1,13,TRBV20-1,TRBD2,many,CSAGTSGGNEQFF,TGCAGTGCTGGGACTAGCGGGGGAAATGAGCAGTTCTTC
TRBJ2-5,12,TRBV29-1,NA,few,CSAGTPEETQYF,TGCAGCGCCGGGACTCCTGAAGAGACCCAGTACTTC
TRBJ1-1,14,TRBV3-1,NA,many,CASSPRRGGTEAFF,TGTGCCAGCAGCCCACGCCGGGGTGGGACTGAAGCTTTCTTT
TRBJ2-7,12,TRBV7-2,NA,many,CASSLRSYEQYF,TGTGCCAGCAGCCTCAGGTCCTACGAGCAGTACTTC
TRBJ2-3,15,TRBV7-9,TRBD2,many,CASSSTSGGSDTQYF,TGTGCCAGCAGCTCGACTAGCGGGGGGTCTGATACGCAGTATTTT